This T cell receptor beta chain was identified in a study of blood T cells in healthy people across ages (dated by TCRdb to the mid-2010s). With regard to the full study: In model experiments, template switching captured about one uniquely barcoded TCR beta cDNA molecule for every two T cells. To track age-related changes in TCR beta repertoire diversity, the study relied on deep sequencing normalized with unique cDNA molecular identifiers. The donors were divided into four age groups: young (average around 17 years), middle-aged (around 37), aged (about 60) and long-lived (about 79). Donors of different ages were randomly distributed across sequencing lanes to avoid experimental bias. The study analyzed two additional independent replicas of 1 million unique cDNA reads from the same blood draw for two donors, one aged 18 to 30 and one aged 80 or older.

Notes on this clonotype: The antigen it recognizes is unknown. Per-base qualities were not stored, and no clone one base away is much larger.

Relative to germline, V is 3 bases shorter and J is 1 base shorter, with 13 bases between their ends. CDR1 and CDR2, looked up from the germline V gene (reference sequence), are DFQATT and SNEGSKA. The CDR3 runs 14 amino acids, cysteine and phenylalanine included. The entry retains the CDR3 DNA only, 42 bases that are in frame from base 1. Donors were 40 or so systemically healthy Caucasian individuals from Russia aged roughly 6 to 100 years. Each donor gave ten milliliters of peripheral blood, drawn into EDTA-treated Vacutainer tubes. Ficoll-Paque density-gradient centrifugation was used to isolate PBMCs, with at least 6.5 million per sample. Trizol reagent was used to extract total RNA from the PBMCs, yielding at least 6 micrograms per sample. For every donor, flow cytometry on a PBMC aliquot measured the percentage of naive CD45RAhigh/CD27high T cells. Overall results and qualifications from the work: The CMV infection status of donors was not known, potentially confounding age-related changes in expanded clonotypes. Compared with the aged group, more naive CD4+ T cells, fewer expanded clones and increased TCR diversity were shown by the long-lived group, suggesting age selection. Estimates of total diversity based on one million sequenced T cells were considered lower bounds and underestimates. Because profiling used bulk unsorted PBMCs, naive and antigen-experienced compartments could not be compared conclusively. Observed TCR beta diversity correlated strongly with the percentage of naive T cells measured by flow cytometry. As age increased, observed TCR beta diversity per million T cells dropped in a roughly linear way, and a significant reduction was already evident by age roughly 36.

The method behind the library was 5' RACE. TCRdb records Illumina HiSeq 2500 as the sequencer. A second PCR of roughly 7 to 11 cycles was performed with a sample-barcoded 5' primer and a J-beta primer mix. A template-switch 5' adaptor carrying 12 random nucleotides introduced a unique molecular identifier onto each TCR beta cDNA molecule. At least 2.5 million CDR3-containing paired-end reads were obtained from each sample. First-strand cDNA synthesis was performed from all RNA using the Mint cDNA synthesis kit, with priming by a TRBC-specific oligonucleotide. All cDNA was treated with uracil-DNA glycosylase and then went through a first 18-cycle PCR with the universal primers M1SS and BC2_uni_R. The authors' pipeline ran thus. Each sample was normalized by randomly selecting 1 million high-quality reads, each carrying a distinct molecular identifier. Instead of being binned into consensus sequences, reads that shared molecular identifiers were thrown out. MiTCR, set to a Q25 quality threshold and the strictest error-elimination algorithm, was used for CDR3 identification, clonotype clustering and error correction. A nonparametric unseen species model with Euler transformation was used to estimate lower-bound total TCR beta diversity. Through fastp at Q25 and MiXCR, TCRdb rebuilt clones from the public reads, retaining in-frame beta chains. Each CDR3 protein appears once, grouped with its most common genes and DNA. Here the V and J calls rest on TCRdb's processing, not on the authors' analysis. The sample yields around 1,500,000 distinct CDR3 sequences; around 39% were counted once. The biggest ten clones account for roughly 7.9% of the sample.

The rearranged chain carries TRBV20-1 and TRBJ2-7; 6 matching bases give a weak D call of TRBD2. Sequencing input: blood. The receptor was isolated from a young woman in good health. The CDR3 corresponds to CSASSRDLSYEQYF. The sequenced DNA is TGCAGTGCTAGCTCCCGGGACTTGTCCTACGAGCAGTACTTC.